This T cell receptor (beta chain) was observed in a study of T cell changes during pregnancy in multiple sclerosis. Produced via immunoSEQ multiplex PCR; TCRdb's table is partial and in-frame only. The data show approximately 69,000 clones, around nine tenths seen once. Germline CDR1 is LGHNA and CDR2 is YSLEER. J lost 5 bases, V lost 1 base, and 12 bases had no gene match. CDR3 length equals 17 residues. The V call is TRBV4-3, the J call TRBJ1-1, with 8 bases fitting TRBD1. The sequence was obtained from a female donor in good health, enrolled as a control in a pregnancy study. Sequenced here: CD4+ T cells from peripheral blood mononuclear cells, sampled in the third trimester of pregnancy. The CDR3 sequence: CASSQAGAGGAGTEAFF. CDR3 nucleotides: TGCGCCAGCAGCCAAGCTGGGGCAGGGGGCGCGGGAACTGAAGCTTTCTTT.